Listed below are T cell receptor beta chains from one sample, sequenced in a study of blood T cell repertoires in COVID-19. The repertoire was sequenced with immunoSEQ multiplex PCR; TCRdb's copy has only in-frame clones and lacks some. The data show over 200,000 clones, roughly 86% seen once. The sequenced sample was peripheral blood. Receptors were obtained from a woman between 55 and 75 years old with acute or convalescent COVID-19. CDR3s include the opening cysteine and the closing phenylalanine or tryptophan. Fields, in order: clone size, V gene, J gene, D gene, CDR3 protein, CDR3 DNA. D genes are given only for firm matches. Only some rows state a clone size, as once, few, many or a class for expanded clones.

-	TRBV5-1	TRBJ2-1	-	CASSLEGARNNEQFF	TGCGCCAGCAGCTTGGAAGGAGCAAGGAACAATGAGCAGTTCTTC
-	TRBV6-5	TRBJ2-3	-	CASTKPGARVVQYF	TGTGCCAGCACCAAACCAGGGGCACGGGTGGTGCAGTATTTT
-	TRBV18	TRBJ1-2	-	CASSPIAQREAQPYGYTF	TGTGCCAGCTCACCCATTGCACAGCGGGAAGCCCAGCCCTATGGCTACACCTTC
-	TRBV5-6	TRBJ1-6	TRBD1	CASSLIRTGDSPLHF	TGTGCCAGCAGCTTGATCCGGACAGGGGATTCACCCCTCCACTTT
-	TRBV18	TRBJ1-1	-	CASSPHREGDEAFF	TGTGCCAGCTCACCCCACAGGGAAGGGGATGAAGCTTTCTTT
-	TRBV10-3	TRBJ1-1	TRBD1	CAISETGGGTEAFF	TGTGCCATCAGTGAGACAGGGGGGGGTACTGAAGCTTTCTTT
few	TRBV6-5	TRBJ2-5	-	CASSLEGLGIGETQYF	TGTGCCAGCAGTTTGGAGGGGTTAGGAATAGGAGAGACCCAGTACTTC
-	TRBV3-1/TRBV3-2	TRBJ1-2	-	CASSQDRGLDGYTF	TGTGCCAGCAGCCAAGATCGGGGTTTGGATGGCTACACCTTC
-	TRBV6-5	TRBJ1-5	-	CASSDPGYNQPQHF	TGTGCCAGCAGCGATCCAGGGTACAATCAGCCCCAGCATTTT
once	TRBV28	TRBJ2-7	-	CASSHPPTGTYEQYF	TGTGCCAGCAGCCACCCCCCTACAGGGACCTACGAGCAGTACTTC
-	TRBV6-6	TRBJ2-1	TRBD2	CASSYGGAYNEQFF	TGTGCCAGCAGTTACGGGGGGGCCTACAATGAGCAGTTCTTC
-	TRBV7-2	TRBJ2-3	TRBD2	CASSLTSGASTDTQYF	TGTGCCAGCAGCCTTACTAGCGGGGCTAGCACAGATACGCAGTATTTT
-	TRBV5-5	TRBJ2-7	TRBD2	CASGRGSGGFSYEQYF	TGTGCCAGTGGCCGGGGTAGCGGGGGTTTTTCCTACGAGCAGTACTTC
-	TRBV30	TRBJ1-2	-	CAWSQDYRCTF	TGTGCCTGGAGCCAAGACTACCGGTGCACCTTC
-	TRBV15	TRBJ2-1	TRBD1	CATSPRQGNEQFF	TGTGCCACCAGCCCAAGACAGGGGAATGAGCAGTTCTTC
many	TRBV4-3	TRBJ2-1	TRBD2	CASSQQLTSGSYDEQFF	TGCGCCAGCAGCCAACAGCTTACTAGCGGGAGCTACGATGAGCAGTTCTTC
-	TRBV19	TRBJ2-2	TRBD1	CASSSPGTGGSGTGELFF	TGTGCCAGTAGTAGTCCCGGGACAGGGGGCTCGGGCACCGGGGAGCTGTTTTTT
few	TRBV24-1	TRBJ2-1	-	CATSGTINEQFF	TGTGCCACCAGTGGTACAATCAATGAGCAGTTCTTC
-	TRBV5-1	TRBJ1-6	-	CASPGSFSYNSPLHF	TGCGCCAGCCCAGGATCATTCTCCTATAATTCACCCCTCCACTTT
-	TRBV7-6	TRBJ2-1	TRBD2	CASSRLAGGLSNEQFF	TGTGCCAGCAGCAGACTAGCGGGGGGTCTTTCAAATGAGCAGTTCTTC
-	TRBV7-9	TRBJ1-3	-	CASSFTGFDTIYF	TGTGCCAGCAGCTTTACAGGGTTTGACACCATATATTTT
-	TRBV5-1	TRBJ2-6	TRBD1	CASSSDGPGQSSGANVLTF	TGCGCCAGCAGCTCAGACGGACCGGGACAGAGCTCTGGGGCCAACGTCCTGACTTTC
-	TRBV7-9	TRBJ1-2	-	CASSPRSRGAYGYTF	TGTGCCAGCAGCCCTAGGTCGCGGGGGGCCTATGGCTACACCTTC
-	TRBV21-1	TRBJ1-1	-	CASSKTGGTEAFF	TGTGCCAGCAGCAAGACAGGGGGCACTGAAGCTTTCTTT
-	TRBV10-2	TRBJ2-1	TRBD2	CASSDHSGRANNEQFF	TGCGCCAGCAGTGACCATAGCGGGAGGGCCAACAATGAGCAGTTCTTC
-	TRBV3-1/TRBV3-2	TRBJ2-7	TRBD1	CASSRGTGGPYEQYF	TGTGCCAGCAGCCGCGGGACAGGGGGTCCCTACGAGCAGTACTTC
-	TRBV2	TRBJ1-1	TRBD1	CASRQGSDTEAFF	TGTGCCAGCAGACAGGGGTCGGACACTGAAGCTTTCTTT
once	TRBV15	TRBJ1-4	TRBD1	CATSGSTGLREKLFF	TGTGCCACCAGCGGTTCGACAGGGCTGCGGGAAAAACTGTTTTTT
-	TRBV11-2	TRBJ2-7	-	CASSYFTSVYEQYF	TGTGCCAGCAGCTACTTTACGAGCGTCTACGAGCAGTACTTC
-	TRBV30	TRBJ1-1	-	CAWTLTVNTEAFF	TGTGCCTGGACTTTGACAGTGAACACTGAAGCTTTCTTT
-	TRBV25-1	TRBJ1-6	TRBD1	CASSEYNVGQGPSPLHF	TGTGCCAGCAGTGAATATAATGTGGGACAGGGACCTTCACCCCTCCACTTT
-	TRBV3-1/TRBV3-2	TRBJ1-5	-	CASSQGRLGPQHF	TGTGCCAGCAGCCAAGGGCGGCTAGGGCCCCAGCATTTT
-	TRBV2	TRBJ1-1	TRBD1	CASRPDRAGTEAFF	TGTGCCAGCAGGCCGGACAGGGCGGGGACTGAAGCTTTCTTT
-	TRBV6-1	TRBJ1-6	-	CASSELAGPDGPLHF	TGTGCCAGCAGTGAATTGGCAGGCCCGGATGGACCCCTCCACTTT
-	TRBV3-1/TRBV3-2	TRBJ2-7	-	CASSRGQIYEQYF	TGTGCCAGCAGCCGAGGACAGATCTACGAGCAGTACTTC
-	TRBV5-5	TRBJ1-5	-	CASGTTYSNQPQHF	TGTGCCAGCGGCACAACATATAGCAATCAGCCCCAGCATTTT
-	TRBV7-2	TRBJ2-7	TRBD2	CASSQRTSSYEQYF	TGTGCCAGCAGCCAGCGGACTAGCAGCTACGAGCAGTACTTC
once	TRBV5-4	TRBJ2-7	TRBD1	CASSVDRGEEQYF	TGTGCCAGCAGCGTGGACAGGGGGGAAGAGCAGTACTTC
-	TRBV5-6	TRBJ1-3	-	CASSWSGNTIYF	TGTGCCAGCAGTTGGAGTGGAAACACCATATATTTT
-	TRBV4-3	TRBJ2-1	-	CASSQEPGMGQFF	TGCGCCAGCAGCCAAGAGCCGGGGATGGGGCAGTTCTTC
-	TRBV6-5	TRBJ1-3	-	CASSSTRGIGNTIYF	TGTGCCAGCAGTTCTACGAGGGGGATCGGAAACACCATATATTTT
-	TRBV5-8	TRBJ2-5	TRBD2	CASSLGLAGGQETQYF	TGTGCCAGCAGCTTGGGACTAGCGGGGGGTCAAGAGACCCAGTACTTC
-	TRBV4-1	TRBJ1-4	TRBD1	CASRTGQASRGGEKLFF	TGCGCCAGCAGGACGGGACAGGCAAGCAGGGGAGGTGAAAAACTGTTTTTT
once	TRBV30	TRBJ2-1	TRBD2	CAWTGGGRYNEQFF	TGTGCCTGGACCGGCGGGGGGCGCTACAATGAGCAGTTCTTC
few	TRBV4-2	TRBJ2-2	-	CASRLYTGELFF	TGTGCCAGCAGATTATACACCGGGGAGCTGTTTTTT
-	TRBV4-2	TRBJ2-1	-	CASSPEWLARSYNEQFF	TGTGCCAGCAGCCCCGAATGGCTAGCGCGCTCCTACAATGAGCAGTTCTTC
-	TRBV29-1	TRBJ1-5	TRBD1	CSVRGQGGNQPQHF	TGCAGCGTTCGTGGACAGGGCGGCAATCAGCCCCAGCATTTT
-	TRBV25-1	TRBJ1-1	-	CASSDYSGTTNTEAFF	TGTGCCAGCAGTGATTATTCCGGGACAACGAACACTGAAGCTTTCTTT
-	TRBV11-3	TRBJ2-2	TRBD2	CASSPTSLTSGRANTGELFF	TGTGCCAGCAGCCCAACCTCCCTGACTAGCGGGAGAGCCAACACCGGGGAGCTGTTTTTT
-	TRBV30	TRBJ1-4	-	CAWSRQVEEKLFF	TGTGCCTGGAGTAGACAGGTAGAGGAAAAACTGTTTTTT